The present T cell receptor beta chain was sequenced within a study of blood T cell repertoires in COVID-19 (dated by TCRdb to 2018 to 2020). Describing the broader study: Samples from collaborators originated in the United States, Italy and Spain and spanned both the acute and convalescent phases of COVID-19. A freely available public database, intended as a resource for researchers studying the immune response to SARS-CoV-2, is where the repertoires were released. The samples were drawn from the first 160 participants of the ongoing ImmuneRACE study and from more than 1,000 subjects provided by 6 global collaborators. The prospective study material was composed of cDNA or gDNA derived from T cells, B-cell-depleted T cells, or PBMCs. Nearly every sample came with metadata listing a de-identified subject ID, COVID-19 status, age in years and sex. Where available, HLA class I and class II types were taken from metadata supplied by the sample provider and were not determined by assay-based typing. Subjects who had been exposed to COVID-19, were actively infected with it, or had recovered from it provided the deeply sampled blood TCRbeta repertoires that made up the dataset. The study at large found these results: How much clinical and demographic metadata was included differed by source and by participant, and the metadata was provided uncurated.

TCRbeta CDR3 regions were amplified from genomic DNA using the immunoSEQ Assay, a bias-controlled multiplex PCR. On the study's bioinformatics: Within the assay, amplification of reference gene primers was used to estimate how many nucleated cells each sample contained. To quantify the absolute abundance of each unique TCRbeta CDR3 rearrangement, sequence reads were collapsed and filtered. For each sample, productive Simpson clonality was calculated by taking the square root of Simpson's diversity index across productive rearrangements. This is the immuneACCESS table as TCRdb keeps it, with only in-frame sequences that have V and J called. A part of the clones is gone; compared with another copy, unresolved V genes explain less than half, and the rest is unexplained. V and J calls plus clone size are reproduced from that table; the DNA served to infer D and trimming. Here the sample has a few hundred thousand clones; more than 75% occur a single time. 2.9% of the sample rests with the top ten.

Another Seattle source contributed samples from volunteer blood donors who had recovered from COVID-19. Each collaborating institution followed its own protocols to collect whole blood in K2EDTA tubes. Collaborator samples were shipped for TCRbeta analysis as frozen whole blood, isolated PBMCs, or DNA extracted from either sample type. Including the terminal cysteine and phenylalanine, the CDR3 comprises 15 residues. Solely the CDR3 DNA is kept, with 45 bases framed from the first base. As encoded in the germline V gene, CDR1 is SNHLY while CDR2 is FYNNEI. For this clone: It has no known antigen specificity. One end of the junction is discordant with germline, which a read error may explain.

This clonotype was sampled from a man in his fifties or sixties who had recovered from COVID-19. This receptor chain uses TRBV2 and TRBJ2-1; the D gene lacks a confident call. Sequencing used peripheral blood. CDR3 sequence: CASREDRRSYNEQFF. The DNA sequence is as follows: TGTGCCAGCAGGGAAGATAGGCGGTCCTACAATGAGCAGTTCTTC. Reference TRBV2 and TRBJ2-1 genes cover what lies past the CDR3, so the full variable domain is EPEVTQTPSHQVTQMGQEVILRCVPISNHLYFYWYRQILGQKVEFLVSFYNNEISEKSEIFDDQFSVERPDGSNFTLKIRSTKLEDSAMYFCASREDRRSYNEQFFGPGTRLTVL.